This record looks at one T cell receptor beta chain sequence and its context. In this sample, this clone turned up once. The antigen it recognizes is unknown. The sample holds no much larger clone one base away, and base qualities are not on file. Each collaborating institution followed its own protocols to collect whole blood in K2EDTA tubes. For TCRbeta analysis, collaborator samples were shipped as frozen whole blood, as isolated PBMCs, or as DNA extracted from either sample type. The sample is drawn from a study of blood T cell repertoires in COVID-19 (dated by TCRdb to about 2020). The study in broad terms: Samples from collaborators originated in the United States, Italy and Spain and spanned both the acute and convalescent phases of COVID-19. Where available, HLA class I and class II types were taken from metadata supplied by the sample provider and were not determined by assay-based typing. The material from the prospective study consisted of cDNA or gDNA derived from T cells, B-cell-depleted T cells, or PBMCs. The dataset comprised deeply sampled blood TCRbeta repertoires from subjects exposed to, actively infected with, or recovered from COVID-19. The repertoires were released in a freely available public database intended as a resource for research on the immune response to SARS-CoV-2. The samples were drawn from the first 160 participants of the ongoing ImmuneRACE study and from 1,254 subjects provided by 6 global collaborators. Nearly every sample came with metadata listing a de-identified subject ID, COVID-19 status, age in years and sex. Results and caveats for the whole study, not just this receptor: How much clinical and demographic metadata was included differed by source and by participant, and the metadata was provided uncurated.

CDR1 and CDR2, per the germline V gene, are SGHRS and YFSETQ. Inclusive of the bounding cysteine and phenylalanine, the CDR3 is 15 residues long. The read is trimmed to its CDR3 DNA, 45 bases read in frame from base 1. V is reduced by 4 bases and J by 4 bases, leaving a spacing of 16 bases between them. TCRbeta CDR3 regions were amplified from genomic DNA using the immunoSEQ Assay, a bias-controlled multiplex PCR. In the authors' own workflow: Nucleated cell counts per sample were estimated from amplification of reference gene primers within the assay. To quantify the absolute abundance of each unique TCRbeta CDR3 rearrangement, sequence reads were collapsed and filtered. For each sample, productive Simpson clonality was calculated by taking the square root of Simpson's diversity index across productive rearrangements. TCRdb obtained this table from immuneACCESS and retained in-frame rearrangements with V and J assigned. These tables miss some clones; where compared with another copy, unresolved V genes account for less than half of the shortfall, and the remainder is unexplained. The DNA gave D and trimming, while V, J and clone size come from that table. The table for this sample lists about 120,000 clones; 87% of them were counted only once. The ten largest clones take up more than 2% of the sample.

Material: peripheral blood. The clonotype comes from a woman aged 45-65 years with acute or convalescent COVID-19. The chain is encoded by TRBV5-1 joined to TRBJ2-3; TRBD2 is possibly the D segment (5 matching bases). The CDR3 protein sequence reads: CASSGSGMLSDTQYF. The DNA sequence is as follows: TGCGCCAGCAGCGGATCCGGGATGCTCTCAGATACGCAGTATTTT.